This TCR beta chain was retrieved from a study of blood T cells in healthy people across ages. Broader study findings: Observed TCR beta diversity showed a strong correlation with the percentage of naive T cells as measured by flow cytometry. Because donor CMV status was unknown, expanded clonotype changes were possibly confounded. Investigators viewed diversity estimates from one million T cells as underestimates, the study reported.

The second PCR ran roughly 6 to 12 cycles with a sample-barcoded 5' primer and J-beta primers. Each CDR3 protein gets one entry after TCRdb re-called the 5' RACE reads with MiXCR. The table lists about 1.5 million distinct CDR3 sequences, around 40% of them singletons. Germline V gives CDR1 SEHNR, CDR2 FQNEAQ (reference sequence). The CDR3 length is 16 residues. Trimming took off 4 bases at V and 0 bases at J, with 15 bases between the two ends. This clonotype was counted only a few times. Its antigen is still unknown. Specimen: blood. The sequence was obtained from a woman aged 18 to 35 in good health. This chain uses TRBV7-9 with TRBJ2-5; D may be TRBD1 (5 bases). The CDR3 DNA reads TGTGCCAGCAGCTCAACGGACACAACCTACCAAGAGACCCAGTACTTC. Translation: CASSSTDTTYQETQYF.